Listed below are T cell receptor beta chains from one sample, sequenced in a study of beta chain features in type 1 diabetes. The protocol was immunoSEQ multiplex PCR, while the TCRdb copy is restricted to in-frame clones and leaves out a portion. Of some 150,000 clones listed, about a tenth are singletons. The sequencing input was central memory CD4+ T cells from blood. These receptors came from a man aged 18 to 30 in good health. CDR3s include the opening cysteine and the closing phenylalanine or tryptophan. D genes are given only for firm matches. The size of a clone is reported for some rows only, either as once, few or many, or as a class for expanded clones.

>14|.|TRBV6-1|.|TRBJ2-5
CASRGRVWQETQYF
TGTGCCAGCAGAGGCAGGGTATGGCAAGAGACCCAGTACTTC
>13|few|TRBV19|TRBD1|TRBJ1-3
CASGTDAGNTIYF
TGTGCCAGCGGGACAGACGCTGGAAACACCATATATTTT
>19|.|TRBV4-1|TRBD2|TRBJ2-1
CASSPSTSGGAVSYNEQFF
TGCGCCAGCAGCCCCTCGACTAGCGGGGGGGCCGTCTCCTACAATGAGCAGTTCTTC
>14|.|TRBV5-1|TRBD2|TRBJ2-5
CASSRTSGGETQYF
TGCGCCAGCAGCCGGACTAGCGGGGGCGAGACCCAGTACTTC
>14|.|TRBV7-2|.|TRBJ1-2
CASSLEGGKWGYTF
TGTGCCAGCAGCTTAGAAGGGGGAAAGTGGGGCTACACCTTC
>13|many|TRBV7-9|.|TRBJ2-7
CASSWTASYEQYF
TGTGCCAGCAGCTGGACAGCCTCCTACGAGCAGTACTTC
>13|.|TRBV7-7|TRBD2|TRBJ2-2
CASRRGEAGELFF
TGTGCCAGCCGGCGGGGGGAGGCCGGGGAGCTGTTTTTT
>16|.|TRBV29-1|.|TRBJ2-5
CSVEGRPKTGRETQYF
TGCAGCGTTGAAGGGAGACCTAAGACGGGGAGGGAGACCCAGTACTTC
>13|.|TRBV5-1|.|TRBJ1-1
CASSTYRNTEAFF
TGCGCCAGCAGCACCTACAGGAACACTGAAGCTTTCTTT
>18|.|TRBV6-1|.|TRBJ2-6
CASSELPAAGAGANVLTF
TGTGCCAGCAGTGAATTACCTGCGGCAGGGGCTGGGGCCAACGTCCTGACTTTC
>12|.|TRBV6-6|TRBD1|TRBJ1-2
CASREQGNGYTF
TGTGCCAGTAGGGAACAGGGGAATGGCTACACCTTC
>15|.|TRBV5-5|TRBD2|TRBJ2-3
CASSFALAGPDTQYF
TGTGCCAGCAGCTTCGCCCTAGCGGGGCCAGATACGCAGTATTTT
>15|few|TRBV5-1|TRBD1|TRBJ2-6
CASSIQGVGANVLTF
TGCGCCAGCAGCATACAGGGGGTCGGGGCCAACGTCCTGACTTTC
>14|few|TRBV5-4|TRBD2|TRBJ2-3
CASSWGLGADTQYF
TGTGCCAGCAGCTGGGGACTAGGCGCAGATACGCAGTATTTT
>15|few|TRBV7-6|TRBD1|TRBJ2-7
CASSENRGPSYEQYF
TGTGCCAGCAGCGAAAACAGGGGTCCCTCCTACGAGCAGTACTTC
>15|.|TRBV18|TRBD1|TRBJ2-1
CASSPGTALYNEQFF
TGTGCCAGCTCACCTGGGACAGCGTTATACAATGAGCAGTTCTTC
>16|.|TRBV5-1|TRBD1|TRBJ2-3
CASSISTGSSTDTQYF
TGCGCCAGCAGCATCTCGACAGGGTCTAGCACAGATACGCAGTATTTT
>16|.|TRBV15|TRBD2|TRBJ2-7
CATSRGLAGGPYEQYF
TGTGCCACCAGCAGGGGCCTAGCGGGGGGACCCTACGAGCAGTACTTC
>15|.|TRBV4-2|.|TRBJ2-7
CASSQDKGVPYEQYF
TGTGCCAGCAGCCAAGATAAGGGAGTTCCCTACGAGCAGTACTTC
>14|once|TRBV7-2|TRBD1|TRBJ2-7
CASRPGQGLYEQYF
TGTGCCAGCAGGCCGGGACAGGGTTTATACGAGCAGTACTTC
>13|few|TRBV7-9|TRBD1|TRBJ1-4
CASSRDSNEKLFF
TGTGCCAGCAGCCGGGACAGTAATGAAAAACTGTTTTTT
>15|.|TRBV5-4|.|TRBJ1-6
CASSLEGVPYSPLHF
TGTGCCAGCAGCTTGGAGGGGGTCCCTTATTCACCCCTCCACTTT
>18|few|TRBV9|TRBD2|TRBJ2-1
CASSVDPPIAGFGYEQFF
TGTGCCAGCAGCGTAGACCCTCCGATAGCGGGGTTTGGGTATGAGCAGTTCTTC
>16|few|TRBV18|TRBD2|TRBJ2-3
CASSPKRGGRTDTQYF
TGTGCCAGCTCACCAAAGCGGGGGGGCAGGACAGATACGCAGTATTTT
>14|.|TRBV4-3|.|TRBJ1-2
CASSQEWTNYGYTF
TGCGCCAGCAGCCAAGAGTGGACAAACTATGGCTACACCTTC
>12|few|TRBV13|.|TRBJ2-7
CASSFSGYEQYF
TGTGCCAGCAGCTTTTCGGGGTACGAGCAGTACTTC
>19|.|TRBV4-1|TRBD2|TRBJ2-2
CASSRTSGAIEDWTGELFF
TGCGCCAGCAGCCGGACTAGCGGGGCCATCGAAGATTGGACCGGGGAGCTGTTTTTT
>16|.|TRBV19|TRBD1|TRBJ2-3
CASTDRGGQGTDTQYF
TGTGCCAGTACTGACCGTGGGGGACAGGGCACAGATACGCAGTATTTT
>21|few|TRBV7-8|TRBD2|TRBJ2-3
CASSLAGSRTSGGAGTDTQYF
TGTGCCAGCAGCTTAGCCGGCTCCAGGACTAGCGGGGGGGCCGGCACAGATACGCAGTATTTT
>14|few|TRBV4-1|.|TRBJ1-3
CASSQGGLGNTIYF
TGCGCCAGCAGCCAAGGGGGCCTTGGAAACACCATATATTTT
>18|few|TRBV4-1|.|TRBJ1-6
CASSQDYLQADYNSPLHF
TGCGCCAGCAGCCAAGATTATCTGCAGGCCGACTATAATTCACCCCTCCACTTT
>13|few|TRBV5-4|TRBD1|TRBJ2-3
CASSSDRVDTQYF
TGTGCCAGCAGCTCAGACAGGGTTGATACGCAGTATTTT
>14|many|TRBV5-1|.|TRBJ2-4
CASSLAQGKNIQYF
TGCGCCAGCAGCTTGGCTCAGGGGAAAAACATTCAGTACTTC
>13|few|TRBV6-1|TRBD1|TRBJ1-6
CASSEDRGSPLHF
TGTGCCAGCAGTGAGGACAGGGGTTCACCCCTCCACTTT
>15|.|TRBV6-5|TRBD2|TRBJ2-3
CASIEPGGRTDTQYF
TGTGCCAGCATCGAACCGGGGGGGAGGACAGATACGCAGTATTTT
>12|few|TRBV10-3|.|TRBJ1-1
CAISVGGAEAFF
TGTGCCATCAGTGTGGGGGGGGCTGAAGCTTTCTTT
>15|.|TRBV19|TRBD1|TRBJ2-1
CASSVDRGRFNEQFF
TGTGCCAGTAGTGTCGACAGGGGGCGTTTCAATGAGCAGTTCTTC